The 27 T cell receptor beta chains reported below all come from one sample, sequenced in a study of identical twins. One entry per CDR3 protein, called by TCRdb with MiXCR from the 5' RACE reads. The top ten clones hold 0.48% of a sample with about 550,000 distinct CDR3 sequences, 20% to 25% of them seen once. This sample also belongs to another study, concerning yellow fever vaccine responses in identical twins.

The sequenced material came from CD4+ T cells sorted from blood. These receptors originate from a woman aged 18-35 years in good health.

The chain couples TRBV4-1 to TRBJ1-1; no clear D gene. The V gene's germline CDR1 is MGHRA and CDR2 YSYEKL. This CDR3 spans 15 amino acids. Trimming took off 0 bases at V and 2 bases at J, with 10 bases between the two ends. CDR3 DNA: TGCGCCAGCAGCCAAGAATCAGCAGATAACACTGAAGCTTTCTTT. Its translation: CASSQESADNTEAFF.

The genes are TRBV5-1 and TRBJ1-2; D call uncertain. Germline assignment: CDR1 SGHRS and CDR2 YFSETQ. The CDR3 runs 14 residues. Trimming took off 5 bases at V and 1 base at J, with 12 bases between the two ends. CDR3: CASSVTYGNYGYTF. The CDR3 region has the DNA TGCGCCAGCAGTGTTACCTATGGTAACTATGGCTACACCTTC.

The chain carries TRBV5-1 and TRBJ2-2; D unresolved. This CDR3 is built from 11 residues. Germline V gene sequence: CDR1 SGHRS, CDR2 YFSETQ. Trimming shortened V by 6 bases and J by 5 bases, and 5 bases separated the two germline ends. The CDR3 spells CASNRTGELFF. In nucleotides, the CDR3 is TGCGCCAGCAATCGGACCGGGGAGCTGTTTTTT.

The chain carries TRBV5-1 and TRBJ2-1; D remains ambiguous. This CDR3 has 14 amino acids. Germline CDR1 and CDR2: SGHRS and YFSETQ. Trimming took off 0 bases at V and 4 bases at J, with 8 bases between the two ends. The CDR3: CASSLDSRYNEQFF. CDR3 DNA sequence: TGCGCCAGCAGCTTGGACAGTAGATACAATGAGCAGTTCTTC. Complete variable domain (other parts from reference TRBV5-1 and TRBJ2-1): KAGVTQTPRYLIKTRGQQVTLSCSPISGHRSVSWYQQTPGQGLQFLFEYFSETQRNKGNFPGRFSGRQFSNSRSEMNVSTLELGDSALYLCASSLDSRYNEQFFGPGTRLTVL.

The chain has TRBV20-1 and TRBJ2-7; 7 nucleotides line up with TRBD1. V was clipped by 1 base and J by 3 bases; unmatched bases: 12. The CDR3 has 16 residues. Looked up from germline, CDR1 is DFQATT and CDR2 is SNEGSKA (reference sequence). In DNA, the CDR3 is TGCAGTGCTAGAGCAGACAGGGTCGAGTTCTACTACGAGCAGTACTTC. Protein: CSARADRVEFYYEQYF.

This clonotype was counted between two and nine times. J is TRBJ1-6 and V is TRBV11-2; D ambiguous. The CDR3 sequence is 15 residues long. V was cut by 2 bases and J by 6 bases, with 11 bases left in between. Germline V CDR1 and CDR2: SGHAT, FQNNGV. The CDR3 DNA is TGTGCCAGCAGCTTATTCCACATGGGTAATTCACCCCTCCACTTT. Its translation is CASSLFHMGNSPLHF.

The V call is TRBV14, the J call TRBJ2-2; D call uncertain. Germline assignment: CDR1 SGHDN and CDR2 FVKESK. V was cut by 0 bases and J by 2 bases, with 4 bases left in between. The CDR3 loop spans 14 amino acids. The CDR3 DNA reads as TGTGCCAGCAGCCAAGATTATAACACCGGGGAGCTGTTTTTT. Encoded protein: CASSQDYNTGELFF.

This clonotype was seen a handful of times. The chain recombines TRBV5-1 with TRBJ1-1; no reliable D call. This CDR3 spans 15 amino acids. Germline CDR1 reads SGHRS; CDR2 reads YFSETQ. V lost 1 base and J 5 bases, leaving 15 bases between the germline ends. CDR3 protein: CASSLSPGLRTEAFF. In nucleotides, the CDR3 is TGCGCCAGCAGCTTGTCCCCGGGTTTGCGAACTGAAGCTTTCTTT.

J is TRBJ2-7 and V is TRBV12-3 or TRBV12-4; 10 nucleotides agree with TRBD2. J lost 2 bases, V lost 3 bases, and 4 bases had no gene match. There are 15 residues in the CDR3. The CDR3 sequence: CASSFRAGGPYEQYF. The CDR3 nucleotides read TGTGCCAGCAGTTTCAGAGCGGGAGGGCCCTACGAGCAGTACTTC.

This chain uses TRBV6-1 with TRBJ2-5; TRBD2 matches at 8 bases. The V segment lost 8 bases and the J segment 5 bases; nucleotides outside the gene matches: 7. The V gene's germline CDR1 is MNHNS and CDR2 SASEGT. This CDR3 is built from 13 residues. The CDR3 coding sequence is TGTGCCAGCCGCCTCCCGGGGGGGGAGACCCAGTACTTC. Translation gives CASRLPGGETQYF.

This clonotype was seen a handful of times. CDR3 nucleotides: TGTGCCAGCAGCGGCACCGGGACAGCGAACTCTGGGGCCAACGTCCTGACTTTC. This gives the protein CASSGTGTANSGANVLTF. The chain employs TRBV11-1 and TRBJ2-6, with 7 bases matching TRBD1. Per germline, CDR1 SGHAT and CDR2 FQDESV (reference sequence). The J segment lost 0 bases and the V segment lost 5 bases, leaving 10 bases of the junction unmatched. The CDR3 runs to 18 residues.

The chain recombines TRBV7-2 with TRBJ2-7; TRBD2 matches 7 bases. The CDR3 has 12 amino acids. V trimming: 5 bases; J trimming: 4 bases; junction bases outside the gene matches: 2. Germline V gene sequence: CDR1 SGHTA, CDR2 FQGNSA. CDR3: CASSNSGYEQYF. The CDR3 nucleotides are TGTGCCAGCAGCAATAGCGGGTACGAGCAGTACTTC.

The chain employs TRBV2 and TRBJ2-6; TRBD1 matches at 11 bases. This CDR3 is built from 19 residues. Germline values: CDR1 SNHLY, CDR2 FYNNEI. V lost 11 bases, J lost 0 bases, and 15 bases stayed unmatched. The CDR3 DNA is TGTGCCTTCAGGGCTACGGGACAGGGGGTCCTCTCTGGGGCCAACGTCCTGACTTTC. Its protein is CAFRATGQGVLSGANVLTF.

V usage is TRBV2 and J usage is TRBJ2-7, with a weak D call TRBD1 (5 bases). V was shortened by 7 bases and J by 0 bases, with 13 bases between the two germline ends. This CDR3 spans 14 amino acids. The germline V gene has CDR1 SNHLY and CDR2 FYNNEI. The CDR3 reads CASTPQGASYEQYF. The CDR3 DNA reads as TGTGCCAGCACCCCGCAAGGGGCCTCCTACGAGCAGTACTTC.

V usage is TRBV5-1 and J usage is TRBJ2-3; 7 bases agree with TRBD1. The CDR3 has 14 amino acids. The germline gives CDR1 SGHRS, CDR2 YFSETQ. V lost 4 bases, J lost 5 bases, and 7 bases stayed unmatched. The CDR3 DNA reads as TGCGCCAGCAGCCCCCAGGCAGGGGGAGATACGCAGTATTTT. It yields the protein CASSPQAGGDTQYF.

This clonotype was found a few times. This rearrangement joins TRBV6-2 or TRBV6-3 to TRBJ1-1; D is uncertain. The CDR3 covers 11 residues. Germline-derived CDR1 and CDR2 are MNHEY and SVGEGT. The V end lost 6 bases, the J end lost 6 bases, and 8 bases lay between the germline ends. The CDR3, as DNA: TGTGCCAGCAGGACTATGGCTGAAGCTTTCTTT. Its translation: CASRTMAEAFF.

The chain is built from TRBV5-1 and TRBJ1-4; unclear D gene. Germline assignment: CDR1 SGHRS and CDR2 YFSETQ. This CDR3 has 11 amino acids. Trimming removed 4 bases at V and 12 bases at J, with 10 bases between. The CDR3 coding sequence is TGCGCCAGCAGCCCGGGGAAAGAACTGTTTTTT. Amino acids: CASSPGKELFF.

This clonotype has more than one count but fewer than ten. The rearrangement uses TRBV7-6 and TRBJ1-1; 10 nucleotides match TRBD1. The germline V gene has CDR1 SGHVS and CDR2 FNYEAQ. J lost 1 base, V lost 0 bases, and 5 bases had no gene match. The CDR3 is made up of 17 amino acids. The CDR3: CASSLAGTGVRNTEAFF. CDR3 nucleotides: TGTGCCAGCAGCTTAGCGGGGACAGGGGTGAGGAACACTGAAGCTTTCTTT. Supplemented by reference TRBV7-6 and TRBJ1-1, the full variable domain reads GAGVSQSPRYKVTKRGQDVALRCDPISGHVSLYWYRQALGQGPEFLTYFNYEAQQDKSGLPNDRFSAERPEGSISTLTIQRTEQRDSAMYRCASSLAGTGVRNTEAFFGQGTRLTVV.

The V gene is TRBV19, the J gene TRBJ1-6; 7 positions agree with TRBD1. CDR1 is LNHDA and CDR2 is SQIVND in the germline V gene (reference sequence). The CDR3 is 15 amino acids. The V and J ends lost 0 bases and 7 bases, in that order; junction bases with no gene match: 3. The DNA for the CDR3 is TGTGCCAGTAGTATAGAAACAGGGGACAATTCACCCCTCCACTTT. Residues: CASSIETGDNSPLHF.

The chain employs TRBV2 and TRBJ2-1, with D perhaps TRBD1 or TRBD2 (5 bases each). Looked up from germline, CDR1 is SNHLY and CDR2 is FYNNEI. V shed 2 bases and J shed 0 bases, with 11 bases lying between them. CDR3 length: 16 amino acids. The CDR3 bases are TGTGCCAGCAGTGAACGGGGCTCCAGCTCCTACAATGAGCAGTTCTTC. Its protein product is CASSERGSSSYNEQFF.

There are a few counts of this clonotype. The chain combines TRBV7-6 with TRBJ2-7, with D hard to call. CDR1 is SGHVS, CDR2 FNYEAQ, per germline. This CDR3 has 12 residues. Deletions cut 5 bases from V and 6 bases from J, with 11 bases between. The CDR3 nucleotides are TGTGCCAGCAGCAATGATTTATCCGAGCAGTACTTC. Translated: CASSNDLSEQYF.

This chain joins TRBV20-1 and TRBJ2-2, with TRBD2 matching 7 bases. Unmatched junction bases numbered 4, after V lost 2 bases and J lost 1 base. The CDR3 extends over 15 amino acids. Germline CDR1 and CDR2: DFQATT and SNEGSKA (reference sequence). DNA for the CDR3: TGCAGTGCTAGACCGGCTAGCGGGAACACCGGGGAGCTGTTTTTT. This codes for CSARPASGNTGELFF.

This clonotype has just a few counts. The chain employs TRBV12-3 or TRBV12-4 and TRBJ1-1; TRBD1 might be the D (5 bases). The germline V and J ends were trimmed by 6 bases and 5 bases, with 13 bases remaining between them. This CDR3 has 13 amino acids. This CDR3 is CASRSLGETEAFF. The CDR3 region has the DNA TGTGCCAGCAGGAGTTTAGGGGAAACTGAAGCTTTCTTT.

This clonotype was counted only a few times. The chain links TRBV7-4 to TRBJ2-7; D gene ambiguous. The length of the CDR3 is 13 residues. Trimming took 3 bases from V and 4 from J, leaving 10 bases between them. The germline V gene has CDR1 SGHVT and CDR2 SQSDAQ. The CDR3 DNA reads as TGTGCCAGCAGCTTGAGTAGAAAATACGAGCAGTACTTC. Encoded protein: CASSLSRKYEQYF.

In this sample, this clonotype turned up a few times. V usage is TRBV28 and J usage is TRBJ2-3; 8 bases match TRBD2. CDR1 is MDHEN and CDR2 is SYDVKM in the germline V gene. After removal of 6 bases from V and 3 bases from J, the junction contained 14 bases not matched to a gene. The CDR3 loop spans 17 amino acids. The CDR3 here is CASSPTRTSRWTDTQYF. For the CDR3, the DNA is TGTGCCAGCAGCCCCACTCGGACTAGCCGGTGGACAGATACGCAGTATTTT.

This clonotype was found a few times. The J gene is TRBJ2-7, the V gene TRBV20-1, with TRBD1 matching 10 bases. Unmatched junction bases numbered 8, after V lost 3 bases and J lost 0 bases. Looked up from germline, CDR1 is DFQATT and CDR2 is SNEGSKA (reference sequence). CDR3 length equals 16 residues. The CDR3 DNA reads as TGCAGTGCTAGGCGCACCGGACAGGGGGTCTCCTACGAGCAGTACTTC. Its protein product is CSARRTGQGVSYEQYF.

This clonotype has a handful of counts. This chain joins TRBV6-2 or TRBV6-3 and TRBJ2-1; TRBD1 might be the D (6 bases). V lost 5 bases and J lost 6, with 11 bases in between. This CDR3 has 13 residues. Germline values: CDR1 MNHEY, CDR2 SVGEGT. The CDR3 nucleotides read TGTGCCAGCAGTCCCTGGGGGCTCAATGAGCAGTTCTTC. It translates to CASSPWGLNEQFF.